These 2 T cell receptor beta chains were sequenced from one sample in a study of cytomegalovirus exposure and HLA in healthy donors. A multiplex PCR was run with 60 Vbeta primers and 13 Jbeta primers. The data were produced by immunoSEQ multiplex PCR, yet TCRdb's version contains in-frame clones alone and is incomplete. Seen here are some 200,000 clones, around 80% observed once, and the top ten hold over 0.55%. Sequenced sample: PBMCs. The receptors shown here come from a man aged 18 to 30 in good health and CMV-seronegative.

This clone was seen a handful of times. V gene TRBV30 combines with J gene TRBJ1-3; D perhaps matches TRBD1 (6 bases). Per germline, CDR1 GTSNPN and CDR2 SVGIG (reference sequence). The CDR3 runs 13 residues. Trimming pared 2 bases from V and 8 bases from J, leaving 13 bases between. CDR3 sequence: CAWSRGQGHTIYF. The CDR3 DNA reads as TGTGCCTGGAGTAGAGGGCAGGGGCACACCATATATTTT. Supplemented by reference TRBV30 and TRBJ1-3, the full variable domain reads SQTIHQWPATLVQPVGSPLSLECTVEGTSNPNLYWYRQAAGRGLQLLFYSVGIGQISSEVPQNLSASRPQDRQFILSSKKLLLSDSGFYLCAWSRGQGHTIYFGEGSWLTVV.

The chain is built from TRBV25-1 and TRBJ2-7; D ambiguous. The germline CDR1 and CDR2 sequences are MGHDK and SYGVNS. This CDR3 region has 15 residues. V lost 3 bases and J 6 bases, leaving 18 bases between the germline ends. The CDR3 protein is CASSDIPFFPREQYF. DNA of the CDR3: TGTGCCAGCAGTGATATCCCCTTTTTCCCTCGCGAGCAGTACTTC.